Shown below are 29 T cell receptor beta chains from a single sample sequenced in a study of T cell repertoires in cytomegalovirus infection. MiXCR, run by TCRdb on the reads, gives a single entry per CDR3 protein. The sample holds nearly 550,000 distinct CDR3 sequences, more than 15% seen once. Source material: CD8+ T cells from PBMCs. Receptors were obtained from a human donor in good health (CMV status not recorded). Some clones in this sample may be carry-over from other donors' samples.

The rearrangement uses TRBV7-2 and TRBJ2-7; weak D call: TRBD1 (6 bases). Germline lookup yields CDR1 SGHTA and CDR2 FQGNSA. CDR3 length: 14 amino acids. V lost 6 bases and J lost 5, with 17 bases in between. The DNA of the CDR3 is TGTGCCAGCAGATGGGACACCCATGGAGACGAGCAGTACGTC. It yields the protein CASRWDTHGDEQYV.

This rearrangement joins TRBV15 to TRBJ2-2; D may be TRBD2 (7 bases). Germline values: CDR1 LNHNV, CDR2 YYDKDF (reference sequence). This CDR3 has 15 amino acids. V was shortened by 8 bases and J by 1 base, with 14 bases between the two germline ends. CDR3 sequence reads: CATLGGGLNTGELFF. CDR3 nucleotide sequence: TGTGCCACCCTAGGGGGGGGCCTGAACACCGGGGAGCTGTTTTTT.

This clonotype was counted ten times or more. V is TRBV7-3 and J is TRBJ2-6; no clear D gene. CDR1 is SGHTA, CDR2 FQGTGA, per germline. The CDR3 is 15 amino acids. V shed 3 bases and J shed 0 bases, with 6 bases lying between them. The CDR3 bases are TGTGCCAGCAGCTTCAGTCACTCTGGGGCCAACGTCCTGACTTTC. It codes for CASSFSHSGANVLTF.

The V gene is TRBV20-1, the J gene TRBJ2-2; D not certain. The V end lost 3 bases, the J end lost 8 bases, and 10 bases lay between the germline ends. The CDR3 runs to 12 residues. The V gene's germline CDR1 is DFQATT and CDR2 SNEGSKA (reference sequence). For the CDR3, the DNA is TGCAGTGCTAGGTTCAGGATGGGGGAGCTGTTTTTT. It specifies CSARFRMGELFF.

This clonotype was detected only a few times. The chain uses TRBV29-1 and TRBJ2-7, with D possibly being TRBD2 (5 bases). V was cut by 6 bases and J by 6 bases, with 21 bases left in between. Germline V gene lookup returns CDR1 SQVTM and CDR2 ANQGSEA. The CDR3 is made up of 14 amino acids. The CDR3, as DNA: TGCAGCGTCTCACGACTAACCCGCAAACGCGAGCAGTACTTC. Amino acid sequence: CSVSRLTRKREQYF.

This clonotype was recorded many times. The V gene is TRBV12-3 or TRBV12-4, the J gene TRBJ2-5, with D possibly matching TRBD2 (5 bases). The CDR3 loop spans 15 amino acids. The ends were cut back, 4 bases at V and 4 bases at J, with 16 bases in the middle. The CDR3, as DNA: TGTGCCAGCAGTTATGGCGGGTCCCGGGGAGAGACCCAGTACTTC. The encoded protein is CASSYGGSRGETQYF.

This clonotype appeared many times. J is TRBJ2-3 and V is TRBV7-8, with 7 positions matching TRBD1. Germline V lookup: CDR1 SGHVS, CDR2 FQNEAQ. This CDR3 contains 16 residues. J lost 4 bases, V lost 5 bases, and 12 bases had no gene match. The CDR3 sequence: CASSTEGHRGADTQYF. The CDR3, as DNA: TGTGCCAGCAGCACAGAAGGTCACAGGGGAGCAGATACGCAGTATTTT.

Notes on this clonotype: The junction and the germline gene differ at one end; a read error may be behind it. The V gene is TRBV5-4, the J gene TRBJ2-2, with a weak D call TRBD2 (6 bases). This CDR3 has 13 amino acids. CDR1 SGHNT and CDR2 YYREEE come from the germline V gene (reference sequence). CDR3 sequence reads: CASIQPNGGVLFF. The CDR3 DNA reads TGTGCCAGCATACAGCCTAACGGCGGGGTGCTGTTTTTT.

The sample holds a few counts of this clonotype. The V gene is TRBV20-1, the J gene TRBJ1-1, with 12 bases lining up with TRBD1. The V gene's germline CDR1 is DFQATT and CDR2 SNEGSKA (reference sequence). The V gene end was trimmed by 6 bases and the J gene end by 4 bases; junction bases not matched to a gene: 3. This CDR3 has 13 residues. DNA for the CDR3: TGCAGTGCGGGACAGGGGGCCGTCACTGAAGCTTTCTTT. Translated: CSAGQGAVTEAFF.

This clonotype was counted a few times. V and J are TRBV6-6 and TRBJ2-5; 10 bases agree with TRBD2. The germline V gene encodes CDR1 MNHNY and CDR2 SVGAGI (reference sequence). The CDR3 extends over 16 amino acids. V trimming: 6 bases; J trimming: 5 bases; junction bases outside the gene matches: 12. The CDR3 DNA sequence: TGTGCCAGCAGCTGGGCTAGCGGGGGCCGGCTTGAGACCCAGTACTTC. Protein sequence: CASSWASGGRLETQYF.

This clonotype occurred many times. The rearrangement uses TRBV7-8 and TRBJ2-5; D tentatively fits TRBD1 or TRBD2 (6 bases each). V lost 5 bases, J lost 5 bases, and 30 bases lay in between. The germline V gene encodes CDR1 SGHVS and CDR2 FQNEAQ. The CDR3 spans 19 residues. CDR3 amino acids: CASSPIVLSGVTREETQYF. For the CDR3, the DNA is TGTGCCAGCAGCCCTATCGTATTGTCAGGGGTTACCCGGGAGGAGACCCAGTACTTC.

Comment on this clonotype: A read error may explain this, as a much larger clone is one base away. The chain has TRBV28 and TRBJ1-5, with a weak D call TRBD1 (5 bases). The CDR3 covers 15 residues. Germline CDR1 and CDR2: MDHEN and SYDVKM. CDR3 DNA: TGTGCCAGCAGCTTCTGGGGGAGGGGCAATCATCCCCAGCATTTT. This encodes CASSFWGRGNHPQHF.

The chain uses TRBV20-1 and TRBJ2-3, with 10 bases aligning to TRBD2. Germline lookup yields CDR1 DFQATT and CDR2 SNEGSKA (reference sequence). The trim removed 7 bases at V and 9 bases at J, leaving 13 bases unmatched. This CDR3 comprises 14 residues. The CDR3 DNA is TGCAGTGTTGAGAAGCGGGGGGGCTTTGGCACGCAGTATTTT. Translation: CSVEKRGGFGTQYF.

Comment on this clonotype: In this CDR3 the conserved last residue, phenylalanine or tryptophan, is missing, so a read error is likely. The chain recombines TRBV9 with TRBJ2-1; 11 bases match TRBD2. Germline V CDR1 and CDR2: SGDLS, YYNGEE. CDR3 size: 19 residues. The CDR3 loop reads CASRVGSSGGPPFYNEQFL. In DNA form, the CDR3 reads TGTGCCAGCCGCGTAGGGTCTAGCGGGGGGCCCCCTTTCTACAATGAGCAGTTCTTA.

V gene TRBV27 combines with J gene TRBJ1-2, with 8 bases lining up with TRBD1. Germline-derived CDR1 and CDR2 are MNHEY and SMNVEV (reference sequence). The CDR3 consists of 14 residues. V lost 6 bases, J lost 4 bases, and 7 bases stayed unmatched. In DNA, the CDR3 is TGTGCCAGCAGCCCCCTCGACAGGGGCTATGGCTACACCTTC. Translation: CASSPLDRGYGYTF.

At least ten counts were recorded for this clonotype. V and J are TRBV7-9 and TRBJ2-7; possible D gene TRBD1, 6 bases. Germline CDR1 reads SEHNR; CDR2 reads FQNEAQ (reference sequence). Trimming took off 8 bases at V and 2 bases at J, with 16 bases between the two ends. This CDR3 is 14 amino acids long. The chain's CDR3 is CASALGTKAYEQYF. The CDR3 nucleotides read TGTGCCAGCGCCTTGGGGACAAAGGCCTACGAGCAGTACTTC. The full variable domain, its missing parts supplied by reference TRBV7-9 and TRBJ2-7, is DTGVSQNPRHKITKRGQNVTFRCDPISEHNRLYWYRQTLGQGPEFLTYFQNEAQLEKSRLLSDRFSAERPKGSFSTLEIQRTEQGDSAMYLCASALGTKAYEQYFGPGTRLTVT.

This clonotype occurred many times. The chain links TRBV28 to TRBJ2-7; 10 nucleotides align to TRBD2. Germline V gene lookup returns CDR1 MDHEN and CDR2 SYDVKM. With V trimmed by 4 bases and J by 3 bases, 6 bases remained unmatched. This CDR3 comprises 15 residues. DNA of the CDR3: TGTGCCAGCAGTTCGTGGACTAGCGGAATCTACGAGCAGTACTTC. Residues: CASSSWTSGIYEQYF.

This clonotype was counted many times. The J gene is TRBJ1-3, the V gene TRBV6-6; D is possibly TRBD1 (5 bases). Germline V gives CDR1 MNHNY, CDR2 SVGAGI (reference sequence). V was clipped by 7 bases and J by 0 bases, with 10 bases between them. There are 14 residues in the CDR3. For the CDR3, the DNA is TGTGCCAGCACCCAGGACAACTCTGGAAACACCATATATTTT. Its protein product is CASTQDNSGNTIYF.

In regard to this clonotype: One end of the junction does not line up with germline, which may come from a read error. This chain connects TRBV30 to TRBJ2-7, with 8 bases identical to TRBD2. This CDR3 is built from 13 residues. The germline V gene has CDR1 GTSNPN and CDR2 SVGIG (reference sequence). The CDR3 sequence is CAWRLAGIYVQYF. The CDR3 coding sequence is TGTGCCTGGAGGTTAGCGGGAATCTACGTGCAGTACTTC.

This clonotype was detected ten times or more. Compared with germline, one end of the junction differs, possibly owing to a read error. The chain carries TRBV5-1 and TRBJ2-1; 7 bases map to TRBD2. Germline lookup yields CDR1 SGHRS and CDR2 YFSETQ. This CDR3 is 15 amino acids long. The chain's CDR3 is CASSLGGGSYNEQFF. CDR3 sequence (DNA): TGTGCCAGCAGTTTAGGCGGGGGTTCCTACAATGAGCAGTTCTTC. The full variable domain, in which reference TRBV5-1 and TRBJ2-1 provide the parts outside the CDR3, is KAGVTQTPRYLIKTRGQQVTLSCSPISGHRSVSWYQQTPGQGLQFLFEYFSETQRNKGNFPGRFSGRQFSNSRSEMNVSTLELGDSALYLCASSLGGGSYNEQFFGPGTRLTVL.

This clonotype appeared many times. The CDR3 sequence is CASSPRGLAGGVKNIQYF. The DNA for the CDR3 is TGTGCCAGCAGCCCAAGGGGACTAGCGGGAGGTGTCAAAAACATTCAGTACTTC. The chain links TRBV7-9 to TRBJ2-4; 15 bases align to TRBD2. The V gene end was trimmed by 5 bases and the J gene end by 3 bases; junction bases not matched to a gene: 8. The CDR3 covers 18 residues. Germline V gene data show CDR1 as SEHNR and CDR2 as FQNEAQ (reference sequence).

This clonotype was observed a handful of times. The chain is built from TRBV24-1 and TRBJ1-1; no firm D call. The V and J ends lost 0 bases and 1 base respectively, with 11 bases between them. Per germline, CDR1 KGHDR and CDR2 SFDVKD. This CDR3 is built from 16 residues. The CDR3 region is CATSDLPAGRNTEAFF. CDR3 nucleotide sequence: TGTGCCACCAGTGATTTGCCGGCCGGGAGGAACACTGAAGCTTTCTTT.

This clonotype was found a few times. This chain uses TRBV9 with TRBJ2-2; 7 bases match TRBD1. Germline values: CDR1 SGDLS, CDR2 YYNGEE. Trimming took 2 bases from V and 1 from J; bases not matched to a gene: 5. The CDR3 runs to 16 residues. CDR3 in amino acids: CASSVPGTVNTGELFF. The CDR3 DNA sequence: TGTGCCAGCAGCGTTCCCGGGACAGTGAACACCGGGGAGCTGTTTTTT.

This clonotype was counted many times. The J gene is TRBJ1-3, the V gene TRBV7-3, with a weak D call TRBD1 (6 bases). Germline assignment: CDR1 SGHTA and CDR2 FQGTGA. V shed 1 base and J shed 4 bases, with 20 bases lying between them. The CDR3 spans 18 residues. CDR3 DNA sequence: TGTGCCAGCAGCTTAAATGGGGGCGCGGGGGCCGCAGGAAACACCATATATTTT. Its translation is CASSLNGGAGAAGNTIYF.

This clonotype was seen a single time. The conserved closing phenylalanine or tryptophan is absent in this CDR3, likely reflecting a read error. No DNA is shown, since the ends of the CDR3 on it are uncertain; the CDR3 is the one TCRdb lists. This chain uses TRBV7-3 with TRBJ2-7; the tabulated D call, TRBD2, remains unverified against the DNA. The CDR3 extends over 16 residues, inclusive of both ends. CDR1 is SGHTA, CDR2 FQGTGA, per germline. CDR3 in amino acids: CASSGPESSLNYERYL.

This clonotype was observed a handful of times. J is TRBJ2-7 and V is TRBV11-2; D is unresolved. The V gene lost 1 base and the J gene lost 2 bases, with 12 bases spanning the gap. The CDR3 spans 15 residues. Germline V lookup: CDR1 SGHAT, CDR2 FQNNGV. The CDR3 is CASSLGYGLAYEQYF. The CDR3 DNA is TGTGCCAGCAGCTTAGGCTACGGGCTGGCCTACGAGCAGTACTTC.

This clonotype has a count of ten or more. J is TRBJ1-6 and V is TRBV4-1; D perhaps matches TRBD1 (6 bases). This CDR3 has 15 amino acids. The V end lost 5 bases, the J end lost 7 bases, and 15 bases lay between the germline ends. The V gene's germline CDR1 is MGHRA and CDR2 YSYEKL. CDR3 in amino acids: CASSSPGAGNSPLHF. The CDR3 DNA reads as TGCGCCAGCAGCTCGCCGGGGGCGGGGAATTCACCCCTCCACTTT.

V and J are TRBV29-1 and TRBJ2-6, with TRBD1 matching over 10 bases. Germline V gene lookup returns CDR1 SQVTM and CDR2 ANQGSEA. With V trimmed by 6 bases and J by 6 bases, 11 bases remained unmatched. This CDR3 spans 16 amino acids. DNA for the CDR3: TGCAGCGTGGTGGACAGGGGGGCTGCTGTGGCCAACGTCCTGACTTTC. It encodes CSVVDRGAAVANVLTF. Supplemented by reference TRBV29-1 and TRBJ2-6, the full variable domain reads SAVISQKPSRDICQRGTSLTIQCQVDSQVTMMFWYRQQPGQSLTLIATANQGSEATYESGFVIDKFPISRPNLTFSTLTVSNMSPEDSSIYLCSVVDRGAAVANVLTFGAGSRLTVL.

The rearrangement links TRBV20-1 to TRBJ2-7, with D unresolved. V was cut by 3 bases and J by 5 bases, with 11 bases left in between. CDR1 and CDR2 from the germline V gene are DFQATT and SNEGSKA (reference sequence). The CDR3 is 12 residues long. This CDR3 is CSARPSPNEQYF. CDR3 sequence (DNA): TGCAGTGCTAGGCCCTCCCCCAACGAGCAGTACTTC.